The 9 T cell receptor beta chains given below trace back to one sample, sequenced in a study of T cell clonality in common variable immunodeficiency. Measured with immunoSEQ multiplex PCR; TCRdb has only the in-frame clones, and not every one. In total the sample includes more than 55,000 clones, none of them seen once. The sequencing input was peripheral blood mononuclear cells. The source of these receptors is a person between 18 and 70 years old in good health.

In this sample, this clone turned up many times. The sequence runs out 3 residues before the end of the CDR3; the remainder is reconstructed from the germline J gene. V and J are TRBV7-2 and TRBJ1-1; 9 nucleotides match TRBD1. Germline trimming cut 5 bases from V and 7 bases from J; bases unmatched to any gene: 5. Germline-derived CDR1 and CDR2 are SGHTA and FQGNSA. CDR3 size: 13 residues. The CDR3 DNA, read in part, is TGTGCCAGCAGCCTGGACAGGGGTAATGAA. This codes for CASSLDRGNE. The entire CDR3 protein reads CASSLDRGNEAFF.

This clone has at least ten counts. The read terminates 3 residues ahead of where the CDR3 ends, so the germline J gene completes it. The chain uses TRBV6-2 or TRBV6-3 and TRBJ2-5; 12 nucleotides align to TRBD2. The V gene end was trimmed by 2 bases and the J gene end by 4 bases; junction bases not matched to a gene: 5. Germline assignment: CDR1 MNHEY and CDR2 SVGEGT. The CDR3 has 16 amino acids. The CDR3 DNA, read in part, is TGTGCCAGCAGTTACGAAGGACTAGCGGGGCGAGAGACC. This sequence encodes CASSYEGLAGRET. The full CDR3 reads CASSYEGLAGRETQYF.

This clone has a count of ten or more. The CDR3 extends 3 residues past the end of the read, so its final part is completed from the germline J gene. This sequence joins TRBV5-4 and TRBJ2-3, with 7 bases lining up with TRBD1. Germline CDR1 and CDR2: SGHNT and YYREEE (reference sequence). Trimming at V came to 2 bases and at J to 0 bases, leaving 6 bases not matched to a gene. This CDR3 is 16 amino acids long. The CDR3 protein is CASSLREQGSTDTQYF. Incomplete CDR3 DNA: TGTGCCAGCAGCTTACGAGAACAGGGGAGCACAGATACG.

As regards this clone: The CDR3 end is not reached by the read, which stops 3 residues before it; the germline J gene fills it in. The V call is TRBV29-1, the J call TRBJ2-5, with a possible D match to TRBD2 (5 bases). CDR1 is SQVTM and CDR2 is ANQGSEA in the germline V gene. The CDR3 sequence is 13 residues long. V lost 3 bases and J 4 bases, leaving 12 bases between the germline ends. CDR3 loop: CSVDSSMRETQYF. The sequenced CDR3 bases are TGCAGCGTTGATTCTAGCATGCGAGAGACC.

Of note for this clone: The DNA ends 3 residues before the CDR3 does, and the rest of the CDR3 is filled in from the germline J gene. This chain links TRBV7-9 with TRBJ2-1; D gene ambiguous. This CDR3 is built from 14 residues. Trimming pared 5 bases from V and 9 bases from J, leaving 17 bases between. CDR1 SEHNR and CDR2 FQNEAQ come from the germline V gene (reference sequence). The CDR3 loop reads CASSLVGSAGEQFF. CDR3 DNA (partial): TGTGCCAGCAGCCTAGTTGGTTCTGCCGGTGAG.

This clone occurred a few times. With the read ending 3 residues before the CDR3 end, the germline J gene is used to fill in that end. The V and J genes are TRBV7-8 and TRBJ2-2, with a tentative D call TRBD1 (6 bases). Germline CDR1 reads SGHVS; CDR2 reads FQNEAQ. This CDR3 spans 15 amino acids. The CDR3 region is CASRQGRGENSPLFF. The CDR3 DNA, read in part, is TGTGCCAGCAGACAAGGCAGGGGCGAGAATTCACCG.

This clone has a count of ten or more. The CDR3 extends 3 residues past the end of the read, so its final part is completed from the germline J gene. The V call is TRBV5-1, the J call TRBJ1-1, with 8 positions matching TRBD1. Germline CDR1 SGHRS, CDR2 YFSETQ. V shed 3 bases and J 4 bases; nucleotides not matched to a gene: 5. This CDR3 spans 14 amino acids. CDR3 loop: CASSSTQGATEAFF. CDR3 DNA (partial): TGCGCCAGCAGCTCTACTCAGGGGGCCACTGAA.

This clone was recorded many times. The CDR3 sequence is CASRLDSGANVLTF. The covered CDR3 bases are TGCGCCAGCAGATTAGACTCTGGGGCCAACGTC. The chain is built from TRBV5-1 and TRBJ2-6; unclear D gene. The CDR3 goes on 3 residues after the read ends, and that part is filled in from the germline J gene. The CDR3 sequence is 14 residues long. Germline loops: CDR1 SGHRS, CDR2 YFSETQ. The V end was cut by 5 bases, the J end by 0 bases, with 6 bases between.

This clone was observed at least ten times. The read falls 3 residues short of the CDR3 end, and the missing part is taken from the germline J gene. The chain is built from TRBV7-2 and TRBJ2-1; the match to TRBD2 covers 7 bases. The CDR3 length is 15 residues. V trimming: 0 bases; J trimming: 2 bases; junction bases outside the gene matches: 1. Germline CDR1 is SGHTA and CDR2 is FQGNSA. The CDR3 protein is CASSLASGAYNEQFF. Partial CDR3 DNA: TGTGCCAGCAGCTTAGCGAGCGGGGCCTACAATGAG.